This TCR beta chain was found in a study of early T cells in non-severe SARS-CoV-2 infection. Study-wide points: Database matching using VDJdb favored anti-spike CD8 responses, with private and CD4 specificities left missing.

This clonotype occurred a few times. Its matching antigen is unknown. Germline CDR1 and CDR2: SGHTA and FQGNSA. The CDR3 runs to 13 residues. The germline V and J ends were trimmed by 1 base and 6 bases, with 9 bases remaining between them. Researchers attached unique molecular identifiers to individual cDNA molecules. TCRdb passed the 5' RACE reads through MiXCR, listing each CDR3 protein once. The sample lists approximately 70,000 distinct CDR3 sequences, about an eighth seen once, with 4.5% to 7% in the top ten. This rearrangement joins TRBV7-2 to TRBJ1-1, with D perhaps matching TRBD1 (6 bases). The receptor was derived from an adult who was a healthcare worker with PCR-confirmed SARS-CoV-2 infection or an uninfected control (not recorded which). Sequenced material: whole blood, taken at baseline. CDR3: CASSLDEGAEAFF. For the CDR3, the DNA is TGTGCCAGCAGCTTAGATGAGGGGGCTGAAGCTTTCTTT.